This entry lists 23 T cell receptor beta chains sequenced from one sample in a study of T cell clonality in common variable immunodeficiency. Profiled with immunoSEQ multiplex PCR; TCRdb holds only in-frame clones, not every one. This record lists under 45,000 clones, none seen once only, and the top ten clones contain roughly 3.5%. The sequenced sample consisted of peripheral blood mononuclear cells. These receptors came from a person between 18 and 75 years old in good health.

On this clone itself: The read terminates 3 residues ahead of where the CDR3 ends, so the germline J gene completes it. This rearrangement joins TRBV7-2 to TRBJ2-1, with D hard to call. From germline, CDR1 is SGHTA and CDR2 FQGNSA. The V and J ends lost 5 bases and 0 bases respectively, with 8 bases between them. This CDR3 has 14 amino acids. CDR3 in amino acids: CASSPASSYNEQFF. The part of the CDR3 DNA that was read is TGTGCCAGCAGCCCGGCTAGCTCCTACAATGAG. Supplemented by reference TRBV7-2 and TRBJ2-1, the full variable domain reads GAGVSQSPSNKVTEKGKDVELRCDPISGHTALYWYRQSLGQGLEFLIYFQGNSAPDKSGLPSDRFSAERTGGSVSTLTIQRTQQEDSAVYLCASSPASSYNEQFFGPGTRLTVL.

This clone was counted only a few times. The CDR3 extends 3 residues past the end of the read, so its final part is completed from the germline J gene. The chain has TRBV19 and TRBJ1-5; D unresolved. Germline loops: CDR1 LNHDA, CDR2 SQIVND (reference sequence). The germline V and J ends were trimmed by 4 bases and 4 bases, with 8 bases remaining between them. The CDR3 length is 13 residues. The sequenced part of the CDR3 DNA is TGTGCCAGTAGTAACCGGGGAAATCAGCCC. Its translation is CASSNRGNQP. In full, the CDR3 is CASSNRGNQPQHF.

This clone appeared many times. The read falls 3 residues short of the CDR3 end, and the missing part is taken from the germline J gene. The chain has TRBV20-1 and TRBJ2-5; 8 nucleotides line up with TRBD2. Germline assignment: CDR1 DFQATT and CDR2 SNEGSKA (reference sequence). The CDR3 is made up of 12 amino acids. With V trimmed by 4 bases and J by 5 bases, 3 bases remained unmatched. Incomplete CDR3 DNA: TGCAGTGCTACGACTAGCGTGGAGACC. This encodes CSATTSVET. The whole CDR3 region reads CSATTSVETQYF.

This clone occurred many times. The part of the CDR3 DNA that was read is TGTGCCAGCAGCTCGGACAGGGGTAACACC. It translates to CASSSDRGNT. The entire CDR3 protein reads CASSSDRGNTIYF. The chain carries TRBV7-2 and TRBJ1-3, with TRBD1 matching over 9 bases. The read halts 3 residues ahead of the CDR3 end, with the missing end drawn from the germline J gene. With V trimmed by 4 bases and J by 7 bases, 2 bases remained unmatched. The germline V gene encodes CDR1 SGHTA and CDR2 FQGNSA. The CDR3 runs 13 residues. The whole variable domain, filled in from reference TRBV7-2 and TRBJ1-3, reads GAGVSQSPSNKVTEKGKDVELRCDPISGHTALYWYRQSLGQGLEFLIYFQGNSAPDKSGLPSDRFSAERTGGSVSTLTIQRTQQEDSAVYLCASSSDRGNTIYFGEGSWLTVV.

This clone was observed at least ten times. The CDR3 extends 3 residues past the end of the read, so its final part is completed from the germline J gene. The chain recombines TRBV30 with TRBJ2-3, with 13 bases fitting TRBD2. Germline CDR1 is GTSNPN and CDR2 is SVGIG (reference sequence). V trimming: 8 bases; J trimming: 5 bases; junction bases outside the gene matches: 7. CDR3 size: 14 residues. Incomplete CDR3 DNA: TGTGCCGGGGGACTAGCGGGATTTATAGATACG. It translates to CAGGLAGFIDT. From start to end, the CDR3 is CAGGLAGFIDTQYF.

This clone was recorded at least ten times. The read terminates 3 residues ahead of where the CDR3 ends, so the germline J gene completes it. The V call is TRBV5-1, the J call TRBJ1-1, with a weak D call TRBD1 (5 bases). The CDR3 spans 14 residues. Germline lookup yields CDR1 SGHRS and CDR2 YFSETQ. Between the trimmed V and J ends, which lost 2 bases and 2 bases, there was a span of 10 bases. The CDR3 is CASSLQAINTEAFF. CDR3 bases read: TGCGCCAGCAGCTTACAGGCAATTAACACTGAA.

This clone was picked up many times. The CDR3: CSAGRGKDTQYF. The DNA read from the CDR3 is TGCAGTGCAGGGAGGGGTAAAGATACG. The chain links TRBV20-1 to TRBJ2-3; TRBD2 aligns across 7 bases. The read ends 3 residues early relative to the CDR3; the germline J gene fills the gap. V gave up 6 bases and J gave up 5 bases; unmatched junction bases: 5. The CDR3 contains 12 residues. Germline lookup yields CDR1 DFQATT and CDR2 SNEGSKA (reference sequence).

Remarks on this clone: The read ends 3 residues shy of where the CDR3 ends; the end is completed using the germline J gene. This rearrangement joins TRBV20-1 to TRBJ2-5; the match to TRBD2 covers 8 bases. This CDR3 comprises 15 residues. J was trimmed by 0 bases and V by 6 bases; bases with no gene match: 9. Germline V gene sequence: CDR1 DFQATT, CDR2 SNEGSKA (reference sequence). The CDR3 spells CSATTSEGDQETQYF. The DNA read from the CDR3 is TGCAGTGCAACGACTAGCGAGGGAGACCAAGAGACC.

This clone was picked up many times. The CDR3 sequence: CASSPRDSSQGSPLHF. The part of the CDR3 DNA that was read is TGTGCCAGTAGTCCTCGGGACAGCTCACAGGGGTCACCC. The rearrangement links TRBV19 to TRBJ1-6; TRBD1 matches 7 bases. The CDR3 end lies 3 residues beyond the end of the read and is filled in from the germline J gene. The germline V gene has CDR1 LNHDA and CDR2 SQIVND (reference sequence). This CDR3 contains 16 residues. Losses at the gene ends were 5 bases for V and 10 bases for J; bases not matched to a gene: 14.

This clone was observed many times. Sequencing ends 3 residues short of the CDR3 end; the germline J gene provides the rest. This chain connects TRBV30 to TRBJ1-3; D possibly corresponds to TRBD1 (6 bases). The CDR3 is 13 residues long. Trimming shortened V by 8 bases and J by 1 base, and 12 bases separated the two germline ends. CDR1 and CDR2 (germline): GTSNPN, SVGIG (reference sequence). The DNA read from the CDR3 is TGTGCCCTCCGGGACAAATCTGGAAACACC. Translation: CALRDKSGNT. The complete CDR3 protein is CALRDKSGNTIYF.

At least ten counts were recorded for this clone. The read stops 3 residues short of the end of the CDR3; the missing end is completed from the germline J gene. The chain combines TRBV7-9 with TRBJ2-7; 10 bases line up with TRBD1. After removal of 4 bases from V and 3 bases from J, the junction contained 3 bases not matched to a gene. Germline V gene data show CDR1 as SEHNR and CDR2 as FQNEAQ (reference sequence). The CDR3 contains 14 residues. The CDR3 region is CASSSGQGSYEQYF. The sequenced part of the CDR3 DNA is TGTGCCAGCAGCTCGGGACAGGGGAGCTACGAG.

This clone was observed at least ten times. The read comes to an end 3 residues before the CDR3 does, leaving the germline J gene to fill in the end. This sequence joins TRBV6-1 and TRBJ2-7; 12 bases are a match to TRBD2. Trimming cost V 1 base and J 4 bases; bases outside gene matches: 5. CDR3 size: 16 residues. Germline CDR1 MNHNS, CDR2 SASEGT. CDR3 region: CASSEGLAGVLYEQYF. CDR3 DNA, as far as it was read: TGTGCCAGCAGTGAAGGACTAGCGGGAGTTCTATACGAG.

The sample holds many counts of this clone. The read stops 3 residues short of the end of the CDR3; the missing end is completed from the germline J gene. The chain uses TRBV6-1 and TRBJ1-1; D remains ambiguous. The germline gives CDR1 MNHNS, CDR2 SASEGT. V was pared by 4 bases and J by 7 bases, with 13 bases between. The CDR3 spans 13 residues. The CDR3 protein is CASSGWFLSEAFF. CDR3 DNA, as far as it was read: TGTGCCAGCAGTGGTTGGTTCCTAAGTGAA.

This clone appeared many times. The covered CDR3 bases are TGTGCCAGCAGCCAGTCACAACCGGGACTGAACACCGGGGAG. Encoded protein: CASSQSQPGLNTGE. The full CDR3 protein reads CASSQSQPGLNTGELFF. The V and J genes are TRBV14 and TRBJ2-2, with TRBD2 as a possible D gene (6 bases). The read stops 3 residues short of the end of the CDR3; the missing end is completed from the germline J gene. This CDR3 is 17 amino acids long. CDR1 and CDR2 (germline): SGHDN, FVKESK. Between the trimmed V and J ends, which lost 3 bases and 1 base, there was a span of 15 bases.

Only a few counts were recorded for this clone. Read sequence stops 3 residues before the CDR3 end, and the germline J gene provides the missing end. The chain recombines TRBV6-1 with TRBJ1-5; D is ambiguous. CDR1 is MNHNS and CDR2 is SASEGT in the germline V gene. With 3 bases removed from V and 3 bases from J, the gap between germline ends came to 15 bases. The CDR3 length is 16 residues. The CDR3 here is CASSDVSVPLNQPQHF. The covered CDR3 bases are TGTGCCAGCAGTGATGTTTCCGTTCCCCTCAATCAGCCC.

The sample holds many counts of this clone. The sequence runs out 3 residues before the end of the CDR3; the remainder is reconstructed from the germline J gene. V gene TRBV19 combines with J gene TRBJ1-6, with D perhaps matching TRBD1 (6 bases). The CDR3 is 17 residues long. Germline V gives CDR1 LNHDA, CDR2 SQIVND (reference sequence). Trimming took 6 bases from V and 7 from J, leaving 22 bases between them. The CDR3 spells CASRGFGDLRGNSPLHF. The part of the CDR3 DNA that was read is TGTGCCAGTAGAGGATTCGGAGATCTCAGGGGCAATTCACCC.

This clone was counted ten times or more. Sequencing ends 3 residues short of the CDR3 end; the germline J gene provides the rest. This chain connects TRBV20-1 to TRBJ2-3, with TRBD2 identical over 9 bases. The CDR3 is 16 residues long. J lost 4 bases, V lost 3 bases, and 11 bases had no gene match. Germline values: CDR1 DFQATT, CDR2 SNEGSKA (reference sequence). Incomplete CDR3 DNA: TGCAGTGCTAGCAGAAAGCGGGGGGCAGGTGCAGATACG. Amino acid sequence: CSASRKRGAGADT. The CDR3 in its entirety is CSASRKRGAGADTQYF.

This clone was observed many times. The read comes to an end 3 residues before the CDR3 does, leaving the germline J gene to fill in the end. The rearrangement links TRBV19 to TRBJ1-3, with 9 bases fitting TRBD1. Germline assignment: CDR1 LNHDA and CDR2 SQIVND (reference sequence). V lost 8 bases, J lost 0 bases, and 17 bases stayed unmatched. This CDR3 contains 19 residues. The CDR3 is CASDPGQGQQWSSGNTIYF. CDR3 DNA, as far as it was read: TGTGCCAGTGACCCAGGACAGGGGCAACAGTGGAGCTCTGGAAACACC.

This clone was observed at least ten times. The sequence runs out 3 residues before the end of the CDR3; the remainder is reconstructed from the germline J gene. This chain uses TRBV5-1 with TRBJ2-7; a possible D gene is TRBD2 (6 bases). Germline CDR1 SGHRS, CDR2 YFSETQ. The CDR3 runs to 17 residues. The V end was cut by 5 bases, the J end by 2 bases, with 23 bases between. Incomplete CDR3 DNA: TGCGCCAGCAGTTTCCTAGCGTCCTCCTCGGGTGCCTACGAG. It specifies CASSFLASSSGAYE. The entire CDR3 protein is CASSFLASSSGAYEQYF.

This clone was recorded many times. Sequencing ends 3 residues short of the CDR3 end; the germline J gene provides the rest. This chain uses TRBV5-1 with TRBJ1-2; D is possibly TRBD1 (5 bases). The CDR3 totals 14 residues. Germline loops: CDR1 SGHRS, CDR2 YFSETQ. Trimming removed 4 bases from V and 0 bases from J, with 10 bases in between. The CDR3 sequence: CASSGRQSNYGYTF. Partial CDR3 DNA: TGCGCCAGCAGCGGGAGACAGTCTAACTATGGC.

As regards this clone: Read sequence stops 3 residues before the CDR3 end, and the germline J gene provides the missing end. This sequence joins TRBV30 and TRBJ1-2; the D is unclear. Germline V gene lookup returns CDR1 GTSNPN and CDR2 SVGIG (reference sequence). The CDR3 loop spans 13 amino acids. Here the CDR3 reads CARSGRSAYDYTF. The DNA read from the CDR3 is TGTGCCAGAAGCGGGAGAAGCGCCTACGAC.

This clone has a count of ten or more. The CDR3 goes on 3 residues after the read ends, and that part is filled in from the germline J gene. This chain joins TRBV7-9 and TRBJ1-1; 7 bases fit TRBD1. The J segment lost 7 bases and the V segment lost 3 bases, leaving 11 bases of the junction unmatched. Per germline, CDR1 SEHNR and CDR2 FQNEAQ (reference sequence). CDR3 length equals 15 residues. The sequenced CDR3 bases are TGTGCCAGCAGCTTGAGGCAGGGGGTCATTGATGAA. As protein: CASSLRQGVIDE. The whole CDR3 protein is CASSLRQGVIDEAFF. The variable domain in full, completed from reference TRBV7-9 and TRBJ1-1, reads DTGVSQNPRHKITKRGQNVTFRCDPISEHNRLYWYRQTLGQGPEFLTYFQNEAQLEKSRLLSDRFSAERPKGSFSTLEIQRTEQGDSAMYLCASSLRQGVIDEAFFGQGTRLTVV.

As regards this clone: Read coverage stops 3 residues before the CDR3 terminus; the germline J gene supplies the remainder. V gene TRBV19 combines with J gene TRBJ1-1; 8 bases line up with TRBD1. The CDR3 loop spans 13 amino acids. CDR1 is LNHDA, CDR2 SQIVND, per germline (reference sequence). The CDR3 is CASKGTGGHEAFF. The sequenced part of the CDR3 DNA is TGTGCCAGCAAGGGTACAGGGGGGCACGAG.